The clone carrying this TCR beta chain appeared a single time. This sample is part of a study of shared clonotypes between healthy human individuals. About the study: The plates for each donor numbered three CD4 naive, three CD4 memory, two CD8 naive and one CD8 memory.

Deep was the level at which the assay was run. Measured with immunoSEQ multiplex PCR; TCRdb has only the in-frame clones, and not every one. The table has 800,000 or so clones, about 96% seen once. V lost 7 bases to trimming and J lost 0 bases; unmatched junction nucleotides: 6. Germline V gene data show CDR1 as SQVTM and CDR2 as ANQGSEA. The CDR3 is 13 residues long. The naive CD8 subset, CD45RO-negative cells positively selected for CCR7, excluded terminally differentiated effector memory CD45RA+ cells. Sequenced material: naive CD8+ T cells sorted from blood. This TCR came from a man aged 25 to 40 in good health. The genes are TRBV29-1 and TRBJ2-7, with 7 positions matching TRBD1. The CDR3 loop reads CSGRQGFSYEQYF. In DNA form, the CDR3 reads TGCAGCGGCAGACAGGGATTCTCCTACGAGCAGTACTTC.